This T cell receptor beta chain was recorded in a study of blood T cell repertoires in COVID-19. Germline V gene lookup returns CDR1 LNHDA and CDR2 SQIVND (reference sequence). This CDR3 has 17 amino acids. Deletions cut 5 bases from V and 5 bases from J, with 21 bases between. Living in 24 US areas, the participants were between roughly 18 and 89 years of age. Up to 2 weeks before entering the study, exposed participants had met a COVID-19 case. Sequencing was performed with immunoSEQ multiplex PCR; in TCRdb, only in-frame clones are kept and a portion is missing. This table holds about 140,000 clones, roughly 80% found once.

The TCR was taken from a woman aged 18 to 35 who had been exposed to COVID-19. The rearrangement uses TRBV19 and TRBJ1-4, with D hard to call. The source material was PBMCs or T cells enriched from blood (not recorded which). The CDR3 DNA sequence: TGTGCCAGTAGTCCCAACGGGAGGGAGTCGGGCAATGAAAAACTGTTTTTT. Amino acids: CASSPNGRESGNEKLFF.